Listed below are T cell receptor beta chains from one sample, sequenced in a study of blood T cells in healthy people across ages. Using its own MiXCR run on the 5' RACE reads, TCRdb lists one record per CDR3 protein. This sample has around 790,000 distinct CDR3 sequences; under 45% occur once, and the top ten carry about a fifth. Sequencing was done on a sample of blood. The receptor source for this set is a man aged 60-69 years in good health. Each CDR3 is given with its conserved first and last residue. Fields, in order: J gene, D gene, clone size, V gene, CDR3 protein, CDR3 DNA. D genes are given only for firm matches. Size is stated for part of the rows, as once, few or many counts, or as a class when the clone is expanded.

j_gene: TRBJ2-4; d_gene: NA; abundance: few; v_gene: TRBV20-1; CDR3aa: CSASTTLAKNIQYF; CDR3nt: TGCAGTGCTAGTACAACCCTAGCCAAAAACATTCAGTACTTC
j_gene: TRBJ2-7; d_gene: TRBD1; abundance: many; v_gene: TRBV4-3; CDR3aa: CASSTRTGDEQYF; CDR3nt: TGCGCCAGCAGCACCCGGACAGGGGACGAGCAGTACTTC
j_gene: TRBJ2-5; d_gene: TRBD2; abundance: few; v_gene: TRBV2; CDR3aa: CASRLTSVQETQYF; CDR3nt: TGTGCCAGCAGACTCACTAGCGTCCAAGAGACCCAGTACTTC
j_gene: TRBJ1-6; d_gene: NA; abundance: NA; v_gene: TRBV7-2; CDR3aa: CASSGGTDSSPLHF; CDR3nt: TGTGCCAGCAGCGGGGGGACGGACTCTTCACCCCTCCACTTT
j_gene: TRBJ2-1; d_gene: TRBD1; abundance: NA; v_gene: TRBV6-2/TRBV6-3; CDR3aa: CASSYWDRGYEQFF; CDR3nt: TGTGCCAGCAGTTACTGGGACAGGGGCTATGAGCAGTTCTTC
j_gene: TRBJ2-4; d_gene: NA; abundance: NA; v_gene: TRBV27; CDR3aa: CASSLNRENIQYF; CDR3nt: TGTGCCAGCAGTTTAAACAGGGAAAACATTCAGTACTTC
j_gene: TRBJ2-7; d_gene: NA; abundance: few; v_gene: TRBV29-1; CDR3aa: CSAVNRAGAYEQYF; CDR3nt: TGCAGCGCGGTAAACAGGGCGGGGGCCTACGAGCAGTACTTC
j_gene: TRBJ2-3; d_gene: TRBD2; abundance: NA; v_gene: TRBV9; CDR3aa: CASSVAIIGTSGPGTQYF; CDR3nt: TGTGCCAGCAGCGTAGCTATTATAGGGACTAGCGGACCGGGTACGCAGTATTTT
j_gene: TRBJ2-5; d_gene: TRBD2; abundance: NA; v_gene: TRBV9; CDR3aa: CASSVVGGGGLGTQYF; CDR3nt: TGTGCCAGCAGCGTAGTTGGCGGGGGAGGTCTCGGGACCCAGTACTTC
j_gene: TRBJ2-7; d_gene: NA; abundance: NA; v_gene: TRBV21-1; CDR3aa: CASSKRTQGAGEQYF; CDR3nt: TGTGCCAGCAGCAAAAGAACACAGGGGGCAGGCGAGCAGTACTTC
j_gene: TRBJ2-1; d_gene: TRBD2; abundance: few; v_gene: TRBV12-3/TRBV12-4; CDR3aa: CASSWQAGDNEQFF; CDR3nt: TGTGCCAGCAGTTGGCAAGCGGGGGACAATGAGCAGTTCTTC